The next 19 T cell receptor beta chains were all read from a single sample in a study of OX40 agonist ivuxolimab in advanced cancers. Assay: immunoSEQ multiplex PCR; the TCRdb copy retains only in-frame clones and omits some. The sample yields tens of thousands of clones, about 89% seen once. This specimen was CD4+ or CD8+ T cells sorted from blood, taken in a trial of the OX40 agonist ivuxolimab. The receptors were gathered from an adult with an advanced solid tumor such as melanoma, head and neck, liver or kidney cancer.

The chain has TRBV20-1 and TRBJ1-1; unclear D gene. CDR3 length equals 11 residues. V lost 7 bases and J 4 bases, leaving 10 bases between the germline ends. Germline V CDR1 and CDR2: DFQATT, SNEGSKA (reference sequence). The CDR3 DNA reads as TGCAGTGTGGGGTTTGGCACTGAAGCTTTCTTT. Its protein is CSVGFGTEAFF.

This sequence joins TRBV19 and TRBJ1-1; D perhaps matches TRBD1 (6 bases). In germline, CDR1 is LNHDA, CDR2 SQIVND (reference sequence). The CDR3 consists of 17 residues. V was pared by 6 bases and J by 4 bases, with 24 bases between. The CDR3 loop reads CASSNHRDPREGTEAFF. DNA of the CDR3: TGTGCCAGTAGCAACCACAGGGATCCCCGGGAGGGCACTGAAGCTTTCTTT.

This chain uses TRBV7-3 with TRBJ2-1; the match to TRBD2 covers 10 bases. V lost 5 bases and J lost 4; bases outside the gene matches: 8. The germline gives CDR1 SGHTA, CDR2 FQGTGA. CDR3 length: 16 residues. Written as DNA, the CDR3 is TGTGCCAGCAGCACTAGCGGGAACCTTTTATACAATGAGCAGTTCTTC. Translated: CASSTSGNLLYNEQFF.

The chain links TRBV10-2 to TRBJ2-7, with TRBD2 matching 7 bases. Looked up from germline, CDR1 is WSHSY and CDR2 is SAAADI. With V trimmed by 4 bases and J by 2 bases, 5 bases remained unmatched. This CDR3 comprises 14 residues. The CDR3 sequence is CASSAWLAAYEQYF. The CDR3 DNA reads TGCGCCAGCAGTGCGTGGCTAGCGGCCTACGAGCAGTACTTC.

The rearrangement links TRBV28 to TRBJ2-1; TRBD1 matches at 9 bases. The V and J ends lost 5 bases and 4 bases, in that order; junction bases with no gene match: 6. The CDR3 contains 15 residues. CDR1 is MDHEN and CDR2 is SYDVKM in the germline V gene. CDR3 DNA: TGTGCCAGCAGTCAGGGACAGGGAAGATACAATGAGCAGTTCTTC. It codes for CASSQGQGRYNEQFF.

The chain combines TRBV18 with TRBJ1-2, with D possibly being TRBD1 (5 bases). CDR3 length: 14 residues. CDR1 and CDR2 from the germline V gene are KGHSH and LQKENI. V was cut by 3 bases and J by 3 bases, with 11 bases left in between. The CDR3 is CASSPKTDYYGYTF. The CDR3 DNA is TGTGCCAGCTCACCGAAGACAGACTACTATGGCTACACCTTC. The whole variable domain, filled in from reference TRBV18 and TRBJ1-2, reads NAGVMQNPRHLVRRRGQEARLRCSPMKGHSHVYWYRQLPEEGLKFMVYLQKENIIDESGMPKERFSAEFPKEGPSILRIQQVVRGDSAAYFCASSPKTDYYGYTFGSGTRLTVV.

The chain has TRBV7-8 and TRBJ2-7, with 8 nucleotides matching TRBD2. V lost 1 base, J lost 4 bases, and 6 bases stayed unmatched. The CDR3 covers 15 residues. Germline V gene lookup returns CDR1 SGHVS and CDR2 FQNEAQ. In nucleotides, the CDR3 is TGTGCCAGCAGCTTAGTTCTCCAGCGGGGGTACGAGCAGTACTTC. It yields the protein CASSLVLQRGYEQYF.

The rearrangement uses TRBV2 and TRBJ2-5; D is uncertain. The CDR3 covers 13 residues. Germline V gives CDR1 SNHLY, CDR2 FYNNEI. The ends were cut back, 8 bases at V and 5 bases at J, with 15 bases in the middle. CDR3 nucleotide sequence: TGTGCCAGCGGAACCCCGAGGTTGGAGACCCAGTACTTC. It encodes CASGTPRLETQYF. Full variable domain (rest looked up from reference TRBV2 and TRBJ2-5): EPEVTQTPSHQVTQMGQEVILRCVPISNHLYFYWYRQILGQKVEFLVSFYNNEISEKSEIFDDQFSVERPDGSNFTLKIRSTKLEDSAMYFCASGTPRLETQYFGPGTRLLVL.

This chain connects TRBV5-1 to TRBJ2-7; 12 nucleotides agree with TRBD2. CDR1 SGHRS and CDR2 YFSETQ come from the germline V gene. V lost 4 bases, J lost 4 bases, and 6 bases stayed unmatched. The CDR3 runs to 15 residues. The CDR3 is CASSATSGRGYEQYF. In DNA, the CDR3 is TGCGCCAGCAGCGCGACTAGCGGGAGAGGGTACGAGCAGTACTTC. Together with reference TRBV5-1 and TRBJ2-7, the CDR3 gives the full variable domain: KAGVTQTPRYLIKTRGQQVTLSCSPISGHRSVSWYQQTPGQGLQFLFEYFSETQRNKGNFPGRFSGRQFSNSRSEMNVSTLELGDSALYLCASSATSGRGYEQYFGPGTRLTVT.

The chain joins TRBV9 to TRBJ2-1; perhaps TRBD1 as D (6 bases). V was trimmed by 0 bases and J by 11 bases, leaving 15 bases between them. Germline CDR1 SGDLS, CDR2 YYNGEE. The CDR3 is 14 residues long. In nucleotides, the CDR3 is TGTGCCAGCAGCGTAGGTGTTTCTACAGGGCAGCAGTTCTTC. Its protein product is CASSVGVSTGQQFF.

This chain links TRBV19 with TRBJ2-1; 7 positions match TRBD2. The CDR3 spans 16 residues. Germline loops: CDR1 LNHDA, CDR2 SQIVND (reference sequence). The trim removed 7 bases at V and 1 base at J, leaving 10 bases unmatched. CDR3 sequence: CASKREPGLSYNEQFF. DNA of the CDR3: TGTGCCAGTAAAAGGGAGCCGGGACTATCCTACAATGAGCAGTTCTTC. The entire variable domain, with the rest obtained from reference TRBV19 and TRBJ2-1, is as follows: DGGITQSPKYLFRKEGQNVTLSCEQNLNHDAMYWYRQDPGQGLRLIYYSQIVNDFQKGDIAEGYSVSREKKESFPLTVTSAQKNPTAFYLCASKREPGLSYNEQFFGPGTRLTVL.

The chain employs TRBV7-9 and TRBJ2-5; 10 nucleotides match TRBD2. This CDR3 contains 15 residues. Trimming at V came to 4 bases and at J to 5 bases, leaving 7 bases not matched to a gene. Germline lookup yields CDR1 SEHNR and CDR2 FQNEAQ (reference sequence). CDR3 protein: CASSSLAGVGETQYF. The DNA for the CDR3 is TGTGCCAGCAGCTCCCTAGCGGGAGTCGGGGAGACCCAGTACTTC.

The V call is TRBV27, the J call TRBJ2-7; no definite D call. V lost 5 bases to trimming and J lost 3 bases, with 14 bases between them. The CDR3 is 14 amino acids. Germline lookup yields CDR1 MNHEY and CDR2 SMNVEV (reference sequence). The CDR3 sequence is CASSPRRTFYEQYF. CDR3 in DNA: TGTGCCAGCAGTCCGCGGAGAACCTTCTACGAGCAGTACTTC.

The gene calls are TRBV7-8 and TRBJ2-7; 7 positions match TRBD1. CDR3 size: 14 residues. V lost 1 base to trimming and J lost 4 bases; unmatched junction nucleotides: 4. CDR1 is SGHVS and CDR2 is FQNEAQ in the germline V gene. CDR3 residues: CASSLGGTAYEQYF. CDR3 DNA: TGTGCCAGCAGCTTAGGGGGGACAGCTTACGAGCAGTACTTC.

This chain joins TRBV30 and TRBJ2-7; D uncertain. This CDR3 is 13 amino acids long. Trimming removed 3 bases at V and 0 bases at J, with 9 bases between. Per germline, CDR1 GTSNPN and CDR2 SVGIG (reference sequence). CDR3 in DNA: TGTGCCTGGAGGGCGGCCAGCTCCTACGAGCAGTACTTC. Its translation: CAWRAASSYEQYF.

The chain couples TRBV28 to TRBJ1-5; 10 bases are a match to TRBD1. Trimming at V came to 5 bases and at J to 6 bases, leaving 7 bases not matched to a gene. Germline V CDR1 and CDR2: MDHEN, SYDVKM. The CDR3 has 15 amino acids. Here the CDR3 reads CASSIGQGGFQPQHF. The DNA of the CDR3 is TGTGCCAGCAGTATCGGACAGGGGGGATTTCAGCCCCAGCATTTT.

This clone was counted only a few times. The chain links TRBV2 to TRBJ1-2, with a possible D match to TRBD1 (5 bases). CDR1 SNHLY and CDR2 FYNNEI come from the germline V gene. The CDR3 is 15 amino acids. Trimming left V 5 bases short and J 2 bases short, with 15 bases between. The CDR3 DNA follows: TGTGCCAGCAGTCTTAATAGGACACCGAACTATGGCTACACCTTC. Its translation is CASSLNRTPNYGYTF.

The DNA of the CDR3 is TGTGCCAGCAGTGAAACCGGGCCCTTCTACGAGCAGTACTTC. It yields the protein CASSETGPFYEQYF. The chain has TRBV25-1 and TRBJ2-7; the D is unclear. Germline CDR1 and CDR2: MGHDK and SYGVNS. The ends were cut back, 2 bases at V and 3 bases at J, with 11 bases in the middle. This CDR3 has 14 residues.

This chain connects TRBV7-3 to TRBJ2-5; 8 positions agree with TRBD1. The ends lost 5 bases at V and 0 bases at J; junction bases unmatched: 5. The CDR3 extends over 15 amino acids. CDR1 is SGHTA and CDR2 is FQGTGA in the germline V gene. CDR3 coding DNA: TGTGCCAGCAGCGTCGGGACAGGCAACCAAGAGACCCAGTACTTC. Protein sequence: CASSVGTGNQETQYF. Filled out from reference TRBV7-3 and TRBJ2-5, the complete variable domain reads GAGVSQTPSNKVTEKGKYVELRCDPISGHTALYWYRQSLGQGPEFLIYFQGTGAADDSGLPNDRFFAVRPEGSVSTLKIQRTERGDSAVYLCASSVGTGNQETQYFGPGTRLLVL.